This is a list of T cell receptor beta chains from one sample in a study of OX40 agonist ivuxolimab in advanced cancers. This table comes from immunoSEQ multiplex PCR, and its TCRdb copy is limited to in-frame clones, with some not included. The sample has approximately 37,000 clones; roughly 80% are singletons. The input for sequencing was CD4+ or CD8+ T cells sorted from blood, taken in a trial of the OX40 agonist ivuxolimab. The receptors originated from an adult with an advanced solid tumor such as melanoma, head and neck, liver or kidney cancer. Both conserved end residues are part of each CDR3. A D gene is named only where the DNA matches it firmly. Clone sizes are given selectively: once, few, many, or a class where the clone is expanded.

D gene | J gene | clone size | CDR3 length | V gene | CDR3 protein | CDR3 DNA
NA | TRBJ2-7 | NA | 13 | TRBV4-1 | CASSQQQAYEQYF | TGCGCCAGCAGCCAGCAACAAGCTTACGAGCAGTACTTC
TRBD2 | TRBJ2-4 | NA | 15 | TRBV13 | CASSSGLSGGNIQYF | TGTGCCAGCAGCTCCGGACTAAGCGGGGGAAACATTCAGTACTTC
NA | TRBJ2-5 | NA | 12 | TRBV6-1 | CASSSGQETQYF | TGTGCCAGCAGTTCTGGCCAAGAGACCCAGTACTTC
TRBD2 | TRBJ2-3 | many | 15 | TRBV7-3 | CASSLTSGETDTQYF | TGTGCCAGCAGCTTGACTAGCGGGGAAACAGATACGCAGTATTTT
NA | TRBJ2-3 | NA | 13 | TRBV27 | CASSLFPGDTQYF | TGTGCCAGCAGTTTGTTCCCGGGGGATACGCAGTATTTT
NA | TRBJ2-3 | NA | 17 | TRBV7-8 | CASSLGGRGTGTDTQYF | TGTGCCAGCAGCTTAGGGGGTAGGGGGACGGGAACAGATACGCAGTATTTT
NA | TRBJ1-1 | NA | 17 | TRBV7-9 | CASSLFGGEVVNTEAFF | TGTGCCAGCAGCTTATTCGGGGGTGAGGTTGTGAACACTGAAGCTTTCTTT
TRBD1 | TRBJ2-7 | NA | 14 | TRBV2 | CAITPGDRGHEQYF | TGTGCCATCACCCCGGGGGACAGGGGCCACGAGCAGTACTTC
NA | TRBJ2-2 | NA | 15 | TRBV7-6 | CASSLGAGLAGELFF | TGTGCCAGCAGCTTAGGCGCGGGACTGGCCGGGGAGCTGTTTTTT
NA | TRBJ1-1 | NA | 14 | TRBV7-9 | CASSLTEGSTEAFF | TGTGCCAGCAGCCTGACCGAGGGGAGCACTGAAGCTTTCTTT
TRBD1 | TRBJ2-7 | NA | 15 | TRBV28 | CASSLRGLVSYEQYF | TGTGCCAGCAGTTTAAGGGGGCTAGTGTCCTACGAGCAGTACTTC
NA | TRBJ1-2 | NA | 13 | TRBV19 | CASSPPGDYGYTF | TGTGCCAGTAGTCCCCCCGGGGATTATGGCTACACCTTC
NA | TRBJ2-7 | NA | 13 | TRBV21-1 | CASSGPSSYEQYF | TGTGCCAGCAGTGGGCCTAGCTCCTACGAGCAGTACTTC
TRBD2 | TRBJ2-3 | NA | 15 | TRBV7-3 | CASSETSGETDTQYF | TGTGCCAGCAGCGAGACTAGCGGGGAGACAGATACGCAGTATTTT
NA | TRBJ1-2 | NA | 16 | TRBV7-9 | CASSSGGIEGYYGYTF | TGTGCCAGCAGCTCCGGTGGAATTGAGGGTTACTATGGCTACACCTTC
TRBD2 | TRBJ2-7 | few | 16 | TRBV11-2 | CASRPTAGTRGYEQYF | TGTGCCAGCAGACCCACTGCTGGGACTAGGGGCTACGAGCAGTACTTC
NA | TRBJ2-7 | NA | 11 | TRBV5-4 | CASSSSDEQYF | TGTGCCAGCAGCTCCTCGGACGAGCAGTACTTC
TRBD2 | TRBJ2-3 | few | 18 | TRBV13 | CASSLVEREGQDRDTQYF | TGTGCCAGCAGCTTAGTAGAGCGGGAGGGCCAGGATAGAGATACGCAGTATTTT
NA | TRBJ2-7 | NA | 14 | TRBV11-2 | CASSLVQVPYEQYF | TGTGCCAGCAGCTTAGTTCAGGTCCCCTACGAGCAGTACTTC
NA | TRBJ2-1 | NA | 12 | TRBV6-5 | CASSPGVGEQFF | TGTGCCAGCAGTCCAGGGGTGGGTGAGCAGTTCTTC
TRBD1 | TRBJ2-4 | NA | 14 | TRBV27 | CASGSQGAKNIQYF | TGTGCCAGCGGCTCACAGGGGGCCAAAAACATTCAGTACTTC
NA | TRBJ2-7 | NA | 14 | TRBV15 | CATSSRGLSYEQYF | TGTGCCACCAGCAGTCGCGGGCTTTCCTACGAGCAGTACTTC
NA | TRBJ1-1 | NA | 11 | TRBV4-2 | CASYDTGPAFF | TGTGCCAGCTATGATACTGGACCAGCTTTCTTT
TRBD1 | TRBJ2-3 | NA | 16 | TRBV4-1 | CASSQVGTGKTDTQYF | TGCGCCAGCAGCCAAGTAGGGACAGGGAAGACAGATACGCAGTATTTT
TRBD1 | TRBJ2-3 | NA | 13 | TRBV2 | CAPDRGRTDTQYF | TGTGCTCCGGACAGGGGTCGTACAGATACGCAGTATTTT
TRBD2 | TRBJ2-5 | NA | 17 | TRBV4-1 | CASSQDSSGAPQETQYF | TGCGCCAGCAGCCAAGATAGTAGCGGGGCCCCCCAAGAGACCCAGTACTTC
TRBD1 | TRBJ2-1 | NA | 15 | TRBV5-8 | CASSLGQGVPNEQFF | TGTGCCAGCAGCTTGGGACAGGGGGTCCCCAATGAGCAGTTCTTC
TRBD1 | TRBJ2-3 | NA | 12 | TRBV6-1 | CASSETGHTQYF | TGTGCCAGCAGTGAGACAGGGCATACGCAGTATTTT
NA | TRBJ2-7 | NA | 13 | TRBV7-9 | CASSLAGVYEQYF | TGTGCCAGCAGCTTAGCGGGGGTCTACGAGCAGTACTTC
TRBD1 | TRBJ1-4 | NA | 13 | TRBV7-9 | CASSYEGAGKLFF | TGTGCCAGCAGCTACGAGGGGGCCGGTAAACTGTTTTTT
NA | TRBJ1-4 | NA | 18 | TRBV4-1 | CASSQDPGQFGENEKLFF | TGCGCCAGCAGCCAAGATCCTGGACAGTTCGGGGAAAATGAAAAACTGTTTTTT
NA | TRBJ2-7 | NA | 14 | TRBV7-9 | CASSLGGADYEQYF | TGTGCCAGCAGCTTAGGGGGGGCGGACTACGAGCAGTACTTC
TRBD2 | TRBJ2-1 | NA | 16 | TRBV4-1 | CASSQELAGGYNEQFF | TGCGCCAGCAGCCAAGAACTAGCGGGAGGCTACAATGAGCAGTTCTTC
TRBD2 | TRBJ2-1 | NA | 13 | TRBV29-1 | CSTGLAGAHEQFF | TGCAGCACGGGACTAGCGGGAGCCCATGAGCAGTTCTTC
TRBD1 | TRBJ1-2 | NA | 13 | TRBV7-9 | CASTADRGSGYTF | TGTGCCAGCACTGCCGACAGGGGTAGTGGCTACACCTTC
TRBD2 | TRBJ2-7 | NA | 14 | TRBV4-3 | CASSPSGGSHEQYF | TGCGCCAGCAGCCCTAGCGGGGGATCCCACGAGCAGTACTTC
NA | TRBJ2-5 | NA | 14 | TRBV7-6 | CASTMTGGQETQYF | TGTGCCAGCACCATGACAGGCGGTCAAGAGACCCAGTACTTC
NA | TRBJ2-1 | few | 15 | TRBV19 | CASSPGVFSGNEQFF | TGTGCCAGTAGCCCTGGAGTATTCAGTGGAAATGAGCAGTTCTTC
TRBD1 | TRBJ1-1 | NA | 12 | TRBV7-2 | CASSPATGEAFF | TGTGCCAGCAGCCCCGCCACAGGGGAGGCTTTCTTT
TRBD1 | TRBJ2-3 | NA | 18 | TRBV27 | CASSLGQGGGLGTDTQYF | TGTGCCAGCAGTTTGGGACAGGGGGGCGGGCTCGGCACAGATACGCAGTATTTT
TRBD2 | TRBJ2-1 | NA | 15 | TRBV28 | CASTTLLAAHNEQFF | TGTGCCAGCACCACCCTACTAGCGGCCCACAATGAGCAGTTCTTC
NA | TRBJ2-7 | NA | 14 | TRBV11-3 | CASSSRDFPYEQYF | TGTGCCAGCAGCTCGCGGGACTTCCCCTACGAGCAGTACTTC
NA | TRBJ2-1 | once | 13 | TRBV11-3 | CASSPRDYNEQFF | TGTGCCAGCAGCCCCCGGGACTACAATGAGCAGTTCTTC
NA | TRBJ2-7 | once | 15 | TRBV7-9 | CASSLAGGVGEEQYF | TGTGCCAGCAGCTTAGCGGGGGGTGTTGGAGAAGAGCAGTACTTC
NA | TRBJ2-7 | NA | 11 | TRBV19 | CASSAGQQQYF | TGTGCCAGTAGTGCGGGACAACAGCAGTACTTC
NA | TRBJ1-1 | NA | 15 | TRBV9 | CASSVEAFGATEAFF | TGTGCCAGCAGCGTAGAGGCTTTTGGGGCCACTGAAGCTTTCTTT
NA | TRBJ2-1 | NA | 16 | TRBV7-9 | CASSRLGGGDYNEQFF | TGTGCCAGCAGCAGGCTTGGTGGAGGAGATTACAATGAGCAGTTCTTC
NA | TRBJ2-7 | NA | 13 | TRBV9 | CASSVGDSYEQYF | TGTGCCAGCAGCGTCGGGGACTCCTACGAGCAGTACTTC
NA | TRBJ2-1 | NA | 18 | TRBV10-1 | CASSDGLALAGSYNEQFF | TGCGCCAGCAGCGACGGACTTGCCCTTGCGGGATCCTACAATGAGCAGTTCTTC
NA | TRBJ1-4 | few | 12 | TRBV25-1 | CASSASNEKLFF | TGTGCCAGCAGTGCTTCTAATGAAAAACTGTTTTTT
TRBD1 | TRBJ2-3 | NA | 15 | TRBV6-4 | CASSEGTGAPDTQYF | TGTGCCAGCAGTGAAGGGACAGGGGCGCCAGATACGCAGTATTTT
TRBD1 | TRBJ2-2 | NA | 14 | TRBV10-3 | CAISAYQGAGELFF | TGTGCCATCAGTGCTTATCAGGGGGCCGGGGAGCTGTTTTTT
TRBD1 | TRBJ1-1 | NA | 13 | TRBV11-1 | CASSWTGYTEAFF | TGTGCCAGCAGCTGGACAGGGTACACTGAAGCTTTCTTT